The rows below give T cell receptor beta chains drawn from one sample of a study of Ad26.COV2.S vaccination and SARS-CoV-2 variants. Produced via immunoSEQ multiplex PCR; TCRdb's table is partial and in-frame only. The sample records fewer than 600,000 clones, around 89% being singletons. The source material was peripheral blood, sampled in a trial of Ad26.COV2.S vaccine versus placebo. These receptors all come from a person aged 18 to 59 who received the Ad26.COV2.S COVID-19 vaccine or a placebo. CDR3s include the opening cysteine and the closing phenylalanine or tryptophan. Each record gives: clone size, D gene, V gene, J gene, CDR3 DNA, CDR3 protein. A D gene is named only where the DNA matches it firmly. Not all rows give a size; the values are once, few, many and, for expanded clones, a class.

abundance: -; d_gene: -; v_gene: TRBV21-1; j_gene: TRBJ2-5; CDR3nt: TGTGCCAGCAGCAAAGGGGGCAGGATGGAGACCCAGTACTTC; CDR3aa: CASSKGGRMETQYF
abundance: -; d_gene: -; v_gene: TRBV28; j_gene: TRBJ1-4; CDR3nt: TGTGCCAGCAGTGGACCTGAAAAACTGTTTTTT; CDR3aa: CASSGPEKLFF
abundance: -; d_gene: TRBD1; v_gene: TRBV6-5; j_gene: TRBJ1-5; CDR3nt: TGTGCCAGCAGCCGGGACAGGGTTCAGCCCCAGCATTTT; CDR3aa: CASSRDRVQPQHF
abundance: -; d_gene: TRBD1; v_gene: TRBV4-1; j_gene: TRBJ1-2; CDR3nt: TGCGCCAGCAGCCAGCCCCGGACAGGGGATGGCTACACCTTC; CDR3aa: CASSQPRTGDGYTF
abundance: -; d_gene: -; v_gene: TRBV7-3; j_gene: TRBJ2-3; CDR3nt: TGTGCCAGCAGCCCTGGACTGGCAGATACGCAGTATTTT; CDR3aa: CASSPGLADTQYF
abundance: -; d_gene: -; v_gene: TRBV28; j_gene: TRBJ2-5; CDR3nt: TGTGCCAGCAGTTCGGCAGGGACCCTCGGGGTGGGGACCCAGTACTTC; CDR3aa: CASSSAGTLGVGTQYF
abundance: -; d_gene: -; v_gene: TRBV9; j_gene: TRBJ2-5; CDR3nt: TGTGCCAGCAGCGGACTAGTAGATGAGACCCAGTACTTC; CDR3aa: CASSGLVDETQYF
abundance: -; d_gene: -; v_gene: TRBV12-3/TRBV12-4; j_gene: TRBJ1-2; CDR3nt: TGTGCCAGCAGTTTCGGGGCCTATGGCTACACCTTC; CDR3aa: CASSFGAYGYTF
abundance: -; d_gene: TRBD1; v_gene: TRBV13; j_gene: TRBJ1-2; CDR3nt: TGTGCCAGCAGCTCCGGACAGGGAAGACCCTATGGCTACACCTTC; CDR3aa: CASSSGQGRPYGYTF
abundance: -; d_gene: -; v_gene: TRBV10-3; j_gene: TRBJ1-1; CDR3nt: TGTGCCATCAGTGAGTCGCAGGACCTGAACACTGAAGCTTTCTTT; CDR3aa: CAISESQDLNTEAFF
abundance: -; d_gene: -; v_gene: TRBV2; j_gene: TRBJ1-2; CDR3nt: TGTGCCAGCAAGCCCATGATCCCAGGGGAGTATGGCTACACCTTC; CDR3aa: CASKPMIPGEYGYTF
abundance: -; d_gene: -; v_gene: TRBV5-1; j_gene: TRBJ2-6; CDR3nt: TGCGCCAGCAGCCCGGGAGCTGGGGCCAACGTCCTGACTTTC; CDR3aa: CASSPGAGANVLTF
abundance: -; d_gene: -; v_gene: TRBV12-3/TRBV12-4; j_gene: TRBJ2-7; CDR3nt: TGTGCCAGCAGTCACTCCTACGAGCAGTACTTC; CDR3aa: CASSHSYEQYF
abundance: once; d_gene: TRBD1; v_gene: TRBV19; j_gene: TRBJ2-5; CDR3nt: TGTGCCAGTAGCCCTGACAGGGGGCGCCGAGAGACCCAGTACTTC; CDR3aa: CASSPDRGRRETQYF
abundance: -; d_gene: -; v_gene: TRBV27; j_gene: TRBJ1-5; CDR3nt: TGTGCCAGCAGTTTAGTTTCGGGGGCCAATCAGCCCCAGCATTTT; CDR3aa: CASSLVSGANQPQHF
abundance: -; d_gene: TRBD2; v_gene: TRBV18; j_gene: TRBJ2-2; CDR3nt: TGTGCCAGCTCGCCGGCCGGGACTAGCGGGAGCGTCGGGGAGCTGTTTTTT; CDR3aa: CASSPAGTSGSVGELFF
abundance: -; d_gene: -; v_gene: TRBV11-2; j_gene: TRBJ1-1; CDR3nt: TGTGCCAGCAGCTTAGGGACCGGTCGAGAAGCTTTCTTT; CDR3aa: CASSLGTGREAFF
abundance: -; d_gene: -; v_gene: TRBV10-1; j_gene: TRBJ2-7; CDR3nt: TGCGCCAGCAGCCCCCGGCGGCTAGCCGAGCAGTACTTC; CDR3aa: CASSPRRLAEQYF
abundance: -; d_gene: -; v_gene: TRBV10-2; j_gene: TRBJ2-7; CDR3nt: TGCGCCACCAGGGACCCTTTTATCTACGAGCAGTACTTC; CDR3aa: CATRDPFIYEQYF
abundance: -; d_gene: TRBD1; v_gene: TRBV11-3; j_gene: TRBJ2-2; CDR3nt: TGTGCCAGCAGCTTGGGAAGGGGGCGCGTAAAAACCGGGGAGCTGTTTTTT; CDR3aa: CASSLGRGRVKTGELFF
abundance: -; d_gene: -; v_gene: TRBV2; j_gene: TRBJ2-7; CDR3nt: TGTGCCAGCAGTGAGCGGGTGCAGGCGAGTGAGCAGTACTTC; CDR3aa: CASSERVQASEQYF
abundance: -; d_gene: -; v_gene: TRBV27; j_gene: TRBJ1-6; CDR3nt: TGTGCCAGCAGCCTTAATTCACCCCTCCACTTT; CDR3aa: CASSLNSPLHF
abundance: -; d_gene: TRBD1; v_gene: TRBV18; j_gene: TRBJ2-5; CDR3nt: TGTGCCAGCTCACCAACAGGGGGGGAGACCCAGTACTTC; CDR3aa: CASSPTGGETQYF
abundance: -; d_gene: -; v_gene: TRBV30; j_gene: TRBJ1-2; CDR3nt: TGTGCCTGGAGTGTACTACAGAACCGCTATGGCTACACCTTC; CDR3aa: CAWSVLQNRYGYTF
abundance: -; d_gene: -; v_gene: TRBV19; j_gene: TRBJ1-4; CDR3nt: TGTGCCAGTAGAGCCCCGGCTACAGGAGGGGATGAAAAACTGTTTTTT; CDR3aa: CASRAPATGGDEKLFF
abundance: few; d_gene: -; v_gene: TRBV6-2/TRBV6-3; j_gene: TRBJ1-2; CDR3nt: TGTGCCAGCAGTTACTGGGGCTATGGCTACACCTTC; CDR3aa: CASSYWGYGYTF
abundance: -; d_gene: -; v_gene: TRBV6-6; j_gene: TRBJ1-5; CDR3nt: TGTGCCAGCAGTTACTCGAAACAGTCCTATCAGCCCCAGCATTTT; CDR3aa: CASSYSKQSYQPQHF
abundance: -; d_gene: TRBD1; v_gene: TRBV5-5; j_gene: TRBJ1-5; CDR3nt: TGTGCCAGCAGCCCGGACAGGGGGAATCAGCCCCAGCATTTT; CDR3aa: CASSPDRGNQPQHF
abundance: few; d_gene: -; v_gene: TRBV7-9; j_gene: TRBJ1-3; CDR3nt: TGTGCCGGGTTCTCTGGAAACACCATATATTTT; CDR3aa: CAGFSGNTIYF
abundance: few; d_gene: -; v_gene: TRBV6-5; j_gene: TRBJ2-2; CDR3nt: TGTGCCAGCAGTTACCAGGGAGGTTACACCGGGGAGCTGTTTTTT; CDR3aa: CASSYQGGYTGELFF
abundance: -; d_gene: -; v_gene: TRBV30; j_gene: TRBJ1-1; CDR3nt: TGTGCCTGGACAAGACAGTTTGAAGCTTTCTTT; CDR3aa: CAWTRQFEAFF
abundance: -; d_gene: -; v_gene: TRBV5-1; j_gene: TRBJ2-7; CDR3nt: TGCGCCAGCAGGGGGGCAGTCAACTCCTACGAGCAGTACTTC; CDR3aa: CASRGAVNSYEQYF
abundance: -; d_gene: -; v_gene: TRBV5-1; j_gene: TRBJ2-7; CDR3nt: TGCGCCAGCAGCGGGGACTCGGAGGGGAATGACGGCGAGCAGTACTTC; CDR3aa: CASSGDSEGNDGEQYF
abundance: -; d_gene: TRBD1; v_gene: TRBV29-1; j_gene: TRBJ2-7; CDR3nt: TGCAGCGTTCGAAGGGGGCCCCCTTCGATCGGCGAGCAGTACTTC; CDR3aa: CSVRRGPPSIGEQYF
abundance: -; d_gene: -; v_gene: TRBV18; j_gene: TRBJ2-7; CDR3nt: TGTGCCAGCTCACAATATAACTACGAGCAGTACTTC; CDR3aa: CASSQYNYEQYF
abundance: -; d_gene: -; v_gene: TRBV21-1; j_gene: TRBJ2-3; CDR3nt: TGTGCCAGCAGCAAAGCGTCGGGACCGGGACTCCAAAACACAGATACGCAGTATTTT; CDR3aa: CASSKASGPGLQNTDTQYF
abundance: -; d_gene: TRBD1; v_gene: TRBV6-5; j_gene: TRBJ1-4; CDR3nt: TGTGCCAGCAGTCGGACAGGGTCTAATGAAAAACTGTTTTTT; CDR3aa: CASSRTGSNEKLFF
abundance: -; d_gene: TRBD2; v_gene: TRBV6-2/TRBV6-3; j_gene: TRBJ2-4; CDR3nt: TGTGCCAGCAGTTACCGACTAGCGGGGGTTTCCGAAAACATTCAGTACTTC; CDR3aa: CASSYRLAGVSENIQYF
abundance: few; d_gene: TRBD1; v_gene: TRBV7-9; j_gene: TRBJ1-1; CDR3nt: TGTGCCAGCACCCCAGGACAGGGGGCGGGCACTGAAGCTTTCTTT; CDR3aa: CASTPGQGAGTEAFF
abundance: -; d_gene: -; v_gene: TRBV24-1; j_gene: TRBJ2-1; CDR3nt: TGTGCCACCAGTGACAACACACCGTACAATGAGCAGTTCTTC; CDR3aa: CATSDNTPYNEQFF
abundance: once; d_gene: TRBD1; v_gene: TRBV19; j_gene: TRBJ2-7; CDR3nt: TGTGCCAGTACCCCGGGACAGGGCGTCGGCGAGCAGTACTTC; CDR3aa: CASTPGQGVGEQYF
abundance: -; d_gene: -; v_gene: TRBV19; j_gene: TRBJ2-7; CDR3nt: TGTGCCAGTAGAGGGACTCACTCCTCTCTCGAGCAGTACTTC; CDR3aa: CASRGTHSSLEQYF
abundance: -; d_gene: TRBD1; v_gene: TRBV7-2; j_gene: TRBJ1-5; CDR3nt: TGTGCCAGCAGCTTTACAGGGGACGGACAGCCCCAGCATTTT; CDR3aa: CASSFTGDGQPQHF
abundance: -; d_gene: -; v_gene: TRBV2; j_gene: TRBJ1-2; CDR3nt: TGTGCCAGCAGTGTAGGTTTTGACTATGGCTACACCTTC; CDR3aa: CASSVGFDYGYTF